This TCR beta chain stems from a study of vaccination and CD4 T cells after COVID-19. Sequencing of DNA taken from cultured CD4+ T cells relied on the Oncomine TCR Beta short-read assay. A single record per CDR3 protein comes from TCRdb applying MiXCR to the PCR reads. The data show over 20,000 distinct CDR3 sequences, around 37% seen once. Study findings and constraints: The study found that a median approximately 86% of reactive clones in convalescent patients appeared only post-vaccination.

Specified time point: late sampling 161 to 241 days after vaccination in a few convalescent patients. The sample's treatment: approximately 9-day PBMC culture with coronavirus spike peptide pools or control peptides (ViraFEST assay). In its sample, this clonotype was seen a few times. The antigen remains undetermined. Germline CDR1 is MNHEY and CDR2 is SMNVEV (reference sequence). CDR3 length: 15 residues. The V gene end was trimmed by 4 bases and the J gene end by 9 bases; junction bases not matched to a gene: 5. The sequence came from a human donor who had recovered from COVID-19. The material sequenced was CD4+ T cells from blood, cultured in vitro, taken about 7 months after SARS-CoV-2 vaccination. The chain couples TRBV27 to TRBJ2-1, with 14 nucleotides matching TRBD2. CDR3 amino acids: CASSYGLAGGSEQFF. The CDR3 coding sequence is TGTGCCAGCAGTTATGGACTAGCGGGAGGTAGTGAGCAGTTCTTC.